This TCR beta chain was found in a study of long-term antiretroviral therapy in people with HIV. The study, taken as a whole, reports: HIV repertoires spanned tighter CDR3 length ranges than controls did.

V lost 5 bases and J lost 0, with 14 bases in between. Per germline, CDR1 ENHRY and CDR2 SYGVKD. CDR3 size: 17 residues. A remark on this clone: As yet, its antigen is unknown.

Researchers ran immunoSEQ v3.0 at survey level. Here immunoSEQ multiplex PCR was the method, and the copy in TCRdb shows in-frame clones only, minus some. The top ten clones hold 6.2% of a sample with about 35,000 clones, around 83% of them seen once. This receptor was obtained from a man younger than 35 with HIV. The rearrangement joins TRBV10-3 to TRBJ2-6; D ambiguous. Sequences were derived from unsorted PBMCs, sampled 1 year after starting antiretroviral therapy. CDR3 nucleotide sequence: TGTGCCATCAGTTCAGTGGCGGTCGACTCTGGGGCCAACGTCCTGACTTTC. This gives the protein CAISSVAVDSGANVLTF.